This TCR beta chain was identified in a study of shared clonotypes between healthy human individuals. Study-wide results and caveats: It was the few donors that limited the genetic and exposure-history diversity represented. Generally, estimated richness proved larger in naive subsets than it did in memory subsets.

This clone was counted once. Antigen: not known. J gave up 0 bases and V 5 bases, and 7 bases lay outside the gene matches. This CDR3 has 15 residues. Germline-derived CDR1 and CDR2 are MNHEY and SVGAGI. Using immunoSEQ multiplex PCR, the repertoire was profiled, and TCRdb retains in-frame clones only, with some absent. Of 2.3 million or so clones in the sample, 90% to 95% were seen once. CD45RA+ naive and CD45RA-negative memory subsets were separated from CD4+ cells. Sequenced: naive CD4+ T cells from PBMCs. Subset described: CD45RA+ positively selected. This TCR came from a man between 18 and 35 years old in good health. Some clones in this sample may be carry-over from other donors' samples. The chain carries TRBV6-5 and TRBJ2-7, with 7 bases identical to TRBD1. In DNA, the CDR3 is TGTGCCAGCAGTGTTCGGACAGGCTTCTCCTACGAGCAGTACTTC. Amino acids: CASSVRTGFSYEQYF.